This TCR beta chain was sequenced for a study of T cells after yellow fever vaccination (dated by TCRdb to the late 2010s). About the study as a whole: The SMART-Seq v4 Ultra Low Input RNA kit was used to prepare libraries from fractions with low cell numbers. To follow T-cell clones before and after both primary and booster YFV17D yellow fever vaccination, bulk TCR alpha and beta repertoires underwent longitudinal sequencing. Two healthy male donors made up the cohort, one aged 18 to 29 years and the other aged 30 to 40 years. Blood samples were taken at several timepoints before and after primary and secondary immunization, and bulk PBMC replicates and cell subsets were isolated. Results and caveats for the whole study, not just this receptor: Most clones expanded after primary vaccination were re-detected after the booster (96% of CD4 and roughly 85% of CD8), suggesting broad memory maintenance. Because the study included only a couple of donors, the extent to which the findings can be generalized is limited. The secondary T-cell response was weaker than the primary response but faster, peaking on day 5 instead of day 15. A small fraction of clonotypes appeared in both the CD4 and CD8 compartments, likely as a result of convergent recombination. Computational filtering was needed because FACS-sorted repertoires could contain abundant contaminating clonotypes from the bulk population.

V lost 4 bases and J lost 4 bases; the stretch between them is 11 bases long. The CDR3 starts with the cysteine, ends with the phenylalanine, and has 13 residues. Only CDR3 DNA remains: 39 bases, in frame from the first base. CDR1 and CDR2 (SGHRS, YFSETQ) derive from the germline V gene. The sample's treatment or condition label, decoded: live attenuated yellow fever vaccine strain. Two biological replicates of bulk PBMCs were collected at each blood-draw timepoint. PBMCs were isolated from peripheral blood using a standard Ficoll-Paque protocol. TriZol was used to extract RNA from bulk PBMCs, from CD4 and CD8 fractions, and from dextramer-positive and dextramer-negative fractions. This clonotype was detected ten times or more. Which antigen it targets is not known. Base qualities are missing; no much larger clone stands one base away. TCRdb shows the sequencer as Illumina NovaSeq 6000. Synthesis of TCR cDNA relied on 5'RACE template switching, a step that introduced a universal primer site along with unique molecular identifiers. Priming of cDNA synthesis was performed from both the TCR alpha and TCR beta constant segments. Two PCR steps were used to amplify libraries, with sample barcodes and sequencing adapters being added in the second step. Libraries were sequenced on Illumina HiSeq 2500 (2x100 bp) or NovaSeq (2x150 bp). On the study's bioinformatics: MIGEC handled demultiplexing of reads and collapsing into UMI consensus sequences, while MiXCR performed V(D)J alignment. Using edgeR on replicate PBMC samples, clonotypes were called vaccine-responding if FDR was below 0.01 and the log2 fold change was above 5 up to day 15. Each bulk clonotype was labeled CD4 or CD8 based on which sequenced repertoire, CD4 or CD8, contained the clonotype at higher abundance. Starting from the raw public reads, TCRdb applied fastp trimming at Q25, assembled clones with MiXCR and retained in-frame beta chains. Under each unique CDR3 protein, matching rows form one entry showing the most common genes and DNA. The authors' filters were not applied to this entry. The sample yields a few hundred thousand distinct CDR3 sequences; 4.1% were counted once. Roughly 25% of the sample comes from the top ten.

This sequence uses TRBV5-1 and TRBJ1-2; tentative D gene TRBD1, with 6 bases matching. The clonotype was recovered from a man between 18 and 35 years old who received the YFV17D yellow fever vaccine. Here the sequenced sample was PBMCs, taken 5 days after the yellow fever booster vaccination. The CDR3 amino acid sequence is: CASSPEGGYGYTF. In nucleotide form, the sequence is TGCGCCAGCAGCCCCGAGGGGGGCTATGGCTACACCTTC.